The 8 T cell receptor beta chains given below trace back to one sample, sequenced in a study of cytomegalovirus exposure and HLA in healthy donors. Amplification used 60 Vbeta primers and 13 Jbeta primers. Sequencing used immunoSEQ multiplex PCR; TCRdb keeps in-frame clones, though not all of them. The table lists approximately 140,000 clones, 84% of them singletons, with roughly 2.6% in the top ten. Sequenced material: PBMCs. These TCRs come from a middle-aged man in good health and CMV-seronegative.

The J gene is TRBJ1-1, the V gene TRBV7-8; 7 bases agree with TRBD1. J gave up 0 bases and V 1 base, and 11 bases lay outside the gene matches. CDR1 is SGHVS, CDR2 FQNEAQ, per germline. This CDR3 contains 18 residues. In DNA form, the CDR3 reads TGTGCCAGCAGCTTAGGCCCCGGTAGGACAGGTCTGAACACTGAAGCTTTCTTT. The encoded protein is CASSLGPGRTGLNTEAFF. Full variable domain (missing parts from reference TRBV7-8 and TRBJ1-1): GAGVSQSPRYKVAKRGQDVALRCDPISGHVSLFWYQQALGQGPEFLTYFQNEAQLDKSGLPSDRFFAERPEGSVSTLKIQRTQQEDSAVYLCASSLGPGRTGLNTEAFFGQGTRLTVV.

The rearrangement uses TRBV7-9 and TRBJ1-2; 8 positions agree with TRBD1. The CDR3 contains 12 residues. Germline V gene lookup returns CDR1 SEHNR and CDR2 FQNEAQ (reference sequence). V was pared by 5 bases and J by 6 bases, with 2 bases of the junction left unmatched. CDR3 loop: CASSLDRDGYTF. CDR3 in DNA: TGTGCCAGCAGCCTGGACAGGGATGGCTACACCTTC. Complete variable domain (other parts from reference TRBV7-9 and TRBJ1-2): DTGVSQNPRHKITKRGQNVTFRCDPISEHNRLYWYRQTLGQGPEFLTYFQNEAQLEKSRLLSDRFSAERPKGSFSTLEIQRTEQGDSAMYLCASSLDRDGYTFGSGTRLTVV.

This sequence joins TRBV7-8 and TRBJ1-2; 7 nucleotides agree with TRBD1. Trimming at V came to 5 bases and at J to 1 base, leaving 7 bases not matched to a gene. The CDR3 has 15 residues. Germline-derived CDR1 and CDR2 are SGHVS and FQNEAQ. The DNA for the CDR3 is TGTGCCAGCAGCCTAAACAGGGGAGATAACTATGGCTACACCTTC. Amino acid sequence: CASSLNRGDNYGYTF. Drawing the rest from reference TRBV7-8 and TRBJ1-2, the complete variable domain is GAGVSQSPRYKVAKRGQDVALRCDPISGHVSLFWYQQALGQGPEFLTYFQNEAQLDKSGLPSDRFFAERPEGSVSTLKIQRTQQEDSAVYLCASSLNRGDNYGYTFGSGTRLTVV.

This chain connects TRBV11-2 to TRBJ1-6, with unresolved D. The CDR3 covers 15 residues. V was shortened by 4 bases and J by 7 bases, with 14 bases between the two germline ends. Germline V gene lookup returns CDR1 SGHAT and CDR2 FQNNGV. CDR3 DNA sequence: TGTGCCAGCAGCTCTCCGGGTCCGAAGAATTCACCCCTCCACTTT. It codes for CASSSPGPKNSPLHF.

The chain employs TRBV2 and TRBJ1-2, with D perhaps matching TRBD1 (5 bases). CDR3 length: 13 residues. The V end was cut by 8 bases, the J end by 8 bases, with 18 bases between. In germline, CDR1 is SNHLY, CDR2 FYNNEI. DNA of the CDR3: TGTGCCAGCCTTCCCGGGGGGACTAGGGGCTACACCTTC. It translates to CASLPGGTRGYTF. Complete variable domain (other parts from reference TRBV2 and TRBJ1-2): EPEVTQTPSHQVTQMGQEVILRCVPISNHLYFYWYRQILGQKVEFLVSFYNNEISEKSEIFDDQFSVERPDGSNFTLKIRSTKLEDSAMYFCASLPGGTRGYTFGSGTRLTVV.

The V call is TRBV5-1, the J call TRBJ1-2; D is undetermined. From germline, CDR1 is SGHRS and CDR2 YFSETQ. Between the trimmed V and J ends, which lost 0 bases and 8 bases, there was a span of 14 bases. The CDR3 consists of 14 residues. In nucleotides, the CDR3 is TGCGCCAGCAGCTTGGAATACGCGGCGGGGGGCTACACCTTC. It encodes CASSLEYAAGGYTF.

This chain joins TRBV28 and TRBJ1-5; D might be TRBD1 (5 bases). Trimming shortened V by 6 bases and J by 2 bases, and 14 bases separated the two germline ends. Germline CDR1 MDHEN, CDR2 SYDVKM. This CDR3 region has 15 residues. CDR3 DNA: TGTGCCAGCAGGCAAAGGGGAGGGGGCAATCAGCCCCAGCATTTT. It yields the protein CASRQRGGGNQPQHF. Together with reference TRBV28 and TRBJ1-5, the CDR3 gives the full variable domain: DVKVTQSSRYLVKRTGEKVFLECVQDMDHENMFWYRQDPGLGLRLIYFSYDVKMKEKGDIPEGYSVSREKKERFSLILESASTNQTSMYLCASRQRGGGNQPQHFGDGTRLSIL.

The chain recombines TRBV19 with TRBJ2-7, with D perhaps matching TRBD2 (6 bases). The CDR3 is made up of 15 amino acids. V was cut by 5 bases and J by 1 base, with 15 bases left in between. Germline CDR1 reads LNHDA; CDR2 reads SQIVND (reference sequence). CDR3 sequence reads: CASSAPRGGSYEQYF. CDR3 nucleotides: TGTGCCAGTAGTGCACCCAGAGGAGGGTCCTACGAGCAGTACTTC.